Given below is one T cell receptor (beta chain) in context. What it binds is not known. Trimming cost V 5 bases and J 5 bases; bases outside gene matches: 8. The CDR3 spans 15 residues. Germline lookup yields CDR1 MNHEY and CDR2 SMNVEV (reference sequence). The authors ran a second PCR of 7 to 11 cycles using a sample-barcoded 5' primer and a J-beta primer mix. MiXCR was run by TCRdb on the 5' RACE reads, yielding one entry per CDR3 protein. The data show 1.5 million to 2 million distinct CDR3 sequences, roughly 32% seen once. This sample is part of a study of blood T cells in healthy people across ages. Study-wide findings and caveats: Among long-lived donors, naive CD4+ cells were more numerous and diversity higher than in aged donors.

The gene calls are TRBV27 and TRBJ2-5; TRBD1 agrees at 10 bases. Sample: blood. The sequence was collected from a young woman in good health. CDR3 sequence (DNA): TGTGCCAGCAGTCCCGAAACGACAGGGGGCGAGACCCAGTACTTC. Its translation: CASSPETTGGETQYF.